A selection of T cell receptor beta chains follows, all from one sample in a study of OX40 agonist ivuxolimab in advanced cancers. Libraries were prepared by immunoSEQ multiplex PCR; TCRdb keeps only in-frame clonotypes and omits some of them. The sample comprises tens of thousands of clones, 88% of which are singletons, and roughly 5.1% rests with the top ten. Material: CD4+ or CD8+ T cells sorted from blood, obtained in a trial of the OX40 agonist ivuxolimab. The origin of the receptors is an adult with an advanced solid tumor such as melanoma, head and neck, liver or kidney cancer. Both conserved end residues are part of each CDR3. D genes are given only for firm matches. A row's size may be missing; if present it is once, few, many or a size class.

clone_size	v_call	d_call	j_call	cdr3_aa	cdr3_nt
NA	TRBV18	NA	TRBJ2-1	CASSPREQGRLDEQFF	TGTGCCAGCTCACCACGAGAACAGGGAAGGTTGGATGAGCAGTTCTTC
NA	TRBV28	NA	TRBJ1-2	CASSLDQAVGGYTF	TGTGCCAGCAGCTTAGACCAAGCGGTAGGTGGCTACACCTTC
NA	TRBV28	NA	TRBJ1-1	CASKSANTEAFF	TGTGCCAGCAAGTCGGCCAACACTGAAGCTTTCTTT
NA	TRBV2	NA	TRBJ1-1	CASSEAGQANTEAFF	TGTGCCAGCAGTGAAGCCGGCCAGGCAAACACTGAAGCTTTCTTT
NA	TRBV5-4	TRBD1	TRBJ1-6	CASSLAVQGRRNSPLHF	TGTGCCAGCAGCTTGGCGGTACAGGGGCGGCGTAATTCACCCCTCCACTTT
NA	TRBV9	NA	TRBJ2-2	CASSVVAWKGGTGELFF	TGTGCCAGCAGCGTAGTAGCCTGGAAAGGGGGGACCGGGGAGCTGTTTTTT
NA	TRBV7-2	NA	TRBJ1-1	CASSLTGLNTEAFF	TGTGCCAGCAGCTTAACGGGACTGAACACTGAAGCTTTCTTT
once	TRBV15	NA	TRBJ1-5	CATSRALGPQHF	TGTGCCACCAGCAGGGCCCTCGGGCCCCAGCATTTT
NA	TRBV6-5	NA	TRBJ1-3	CASSPGGLGNTIYF	TGTGCCAGCAGTCCCGGGGGCCTAGGAAACACCATATATTTT
NA	TRBV27	TRBD1	TRBJ1-1	CASSYKGARASMNTEAFF	TGTGCCAGCAGTTACAAGGGGGCTAGGGCCTCCATGAACACTGAAGCTTTCTTT
NA	TRBV5-5	NA	TRBJ1-5	CASSFGGTFSNQPQHF	TGTGCCAGCAGCTTCGGAGGTACCTTTAGCAATCAGCCCCAGCATTTT
few	TRBV9	NA	TRBJ2-5	CASSVAPRGRETQYF	TGTGCCAGCAGCGTAGCCCCCCGGGGCCGAGAGACCCAGTACTTC
NA	TRBV10-2	NA	TRBJ2-3	CASTRIDRNTDTQYF	TGCGCCAGCACCCGGATAGACAGAAACACAGATACGCAGTATTTT
NA	TRBV5-1	NA	TRBJ1-1	CASSTDGPNTEAFF	TGCGCCAGCAGCACGGACGGACCGAACACTGAAGCTTTCTTT
NA	TRBV14	NA	TRBJ1-2	CASSPQGNYGYTF	TGTGCCAGCAGCCCTCAGGGTAACTATGGCTACACCTTC
NA	TRBV11-1	NA	TRBJ1-1	CASSLAPGKNTEAFF	TGTGCCAGCAGCTTAGCGCCAGGGAAGAACACTGAAGCTTTCTTT
NA	TRBV19	NA	TRBJ2-2	CASSPGQKNTGELFF	TGTGCCAGTAGTCCGGGACAAAAGAACACCGGGGAGCTGTTTTTT